The 28 T cell receptor beta chains reported below all come from one sample, sequenced in a study of Ad26.COV2.S vaccination and SARS-CoV-2 variants. Treatment described: approximately 18 received Ad26.COV2.S at low or high dose, single or two shots; a few received placebo; per-sample allocation not given. Day 63 following the first vaccine or placebo injection was when the samples were taken. The assay was immunoSEQ multiplex PCR, and TCRdb's table has in-frame clones only and misses some. The table records 380,000 or so clones, roughly four fifths of them present only once. Sequencing used peripheral blood, obtained in a trial of Ad26.COV2.S vaccine versus placebo. Source of these receptors: a person between 18 and 60 years old who received the Ad26.COV2.S COVID-19 vaccine or a placebo.

This chain uses TRBV29-1 with TRBJ2-1; D is ambiguous. This CDR3 spans 11 amino acids. The V gene's germline CDR1 is SQVTM and CDR2 ANQGSEA. The V gene lost 6 bases and the J gene lost 10 bases, with 13 bases spanning the gap. The CDR3 DNA reads TGCAGCGTATATCGAAAGGGCGAGCAGTTCTTC. Encoded protein: CSVYRKGEQFF.

The CDR3 sequence is CASSLAPSGGYTF. The CDR3 bases are TGTGCCAGCAGTTTAGCCCCCTCGGGTGGCTACACCTTC. This rearrangement joins TRBV28 to TRBJ1-2, with D hard to call. The CDR3 spans 13 residues. V lost 2 bases, J lost 7 bases, and 11 bases lay in between. Germline V CDR1 and CDR2: MDHEN, SYDVKM.

V and J are TRBV7-9 and TRBJ2-1; D gene uncertain. CDR1 SEHNR and CDR2 FQNEAQ come from the germline V gene (reference sequence). With 1 base removed from V and 9 bases from J, the gap between germline ends came to 10 bases. This CDR3 contains 13 residues. CDR3 bases: TGTGCCAGCAGCTTAGAGACAATAAGTGAGCAGTTCTTC. Residues: CASSLETISEQFF.

This clone was observed a handful of times. The V call is TRBV5-1, the J call TRBJ1-1; no reliable D call. V lost 4 bases, J lost 6 bases, and 16 bases lay in between. CDR1 is SGHRS and CDR2 is YFSETQ in the germline V gene. The CDR3 has 14 amino acids. DNA of the CDR3: TGCGCCAGCAGCCGCGATAGTACTGGGGCTGAAGCTTTCTTT. This translates into CASSRDSTGAEAFF.

The chain combines TRBV19 with TRBJ2-7, with 7 nucleotides matching TRBD1. Germline assignment: CDR1 LNHDA and CDR2 SQIVND (reference sequence). The CDR3 extends over 19 amino acids. Unmatched junction bases numbered 28, after V lost 5 bases and J lost 9 bases. The CDR3 DNA sequence: TGTGCCAGTAGTCTATGGGGACAGAACCGATCTTCTCCCTACCTGCTGCAGTACTTC. Translating gives CASSLWGQNRSSPYLLQYF.

V and J are TRBV4-3 and TRBJ1-3; D is ambiguous. Trimming cost V 0 bases and J 1 base, with 7 bases left between them. Germline V gene lookup returns CDR1 LGHNA and CDR2 YSLEER. CDR3 size: 15 residues. CDR3: CASSQDSGSGNTIYF. CDR3 sequence (DNA): TGCGCCAGCAGCCAAGACAGTGGGTCTGGAAACACCATATATTTT.

The genes are TRBV20-1 and TRBJ1-6, with no clear D. The CDR3 contains 12 residues. V was pared by 3 bases and J by 14 bases, with 14 bases between. CDR1 and CDR2 from the germline V gene are DFQATT and SNEGSKA (reference sequence). The CDR3 nucleotides are TGCAGTGCTAGTTCCGGAAGTGGGGCCCTCCACTTT. As protein: CSASSGSGALHF.

This chain joins TRBV18 and TRBJ2-3; D is perhaps TRBD2 (5 bases). The CDR3 totals 15 residues. The ends were cut back, 3 bases at V and 1 base at J, with 11 bases in the middle. Germline-derived CDR1 and CDR2 are KGHSH and LQKENI. The DNA of the CDR3 is TGTGCCAGCTCACCCTTGGGAGCAGGCACAGATACGCAGTATTTT. Translated, it gives CASSPLGAGTDTQYF.

In this sample, this clone turned up once. This rearrangement joins TRBV11-3 to TRBJ2-1; unclear D gene. CDR3 size: 16 residues. Trimming pared 0 bases from V and 0 bases from J, leaving 9 bases between. CDR1 SGHNT and CDR2 YENEEA come from the germline V gene. CDR3 coding DNA: TGTGCCAGCAGCTTAGATATGGTAAGCTCCTACAATGAGCAGTTCTTC. It encodes CASSLDMVSSYNEQFF.

The chain combines TRBV5-1 with TRBJ2-5; tentatively, D is TRBD1 or TRBD2 (7 bases each). Per the germline V gene, CDR1 is SGHRS and CDR2 is YFSETQ. The CDR3 length is 14 residues. V was shortened by 0 bases and J by 5 bases, with 11 bases between the two germline ends. The CDR3 DNA reads TGCGCCAGCAGCTTGGATCAGGGGGGGGAGACCCAGTACTTC. Its translation is CASSLDQGGETQYF.

The chain carries TRBV3-1 (or the pseudogene TRBV3-2) and TRBJ1-3, with D possibly being TRBD1 (5 bases). The CDR3 is made up of 15 amino acids. CDR1 and CDR2 (germline): LGHDT, YNNKEL (reference sequence). Deletions cut 4 bases from V and 0 bases from J, with 10 bases between. CDR3 sequence (DNA): TGTGCCAGCAGCCGGGGGGGGTACTCTGGAAACACCATATATTTT. Translation: CASSRGGYSGNTIYF.

This clone was detected once. V usage is TRBV12-5 and J usage is TRBJ1-5; 7 nucleotides match TRBD1. Germline values: CDR1 LGHNT, CDR2 FRNRAP. The CDR3 loop spans 15 amino acids. J lost 4 bases, V lost 6 bases, and 9 bases had no gene match. CDR3 sequence reads: CASGITGAGNQPQHF. CDR3 nucleotide sequence: TGTGCTAGTGGAATTACAGGGGCTGGGAATCAGCCCCAGCATTTT.

This sequence joins TRBV6-5 and TRBJ1-2; 8 nucleotides agree with TRBD1. Germline V gene lookup returns CDR1 MNHEY and CDR2 SVGAGI. This CDR3 spans 13 amino acids. J gave up 4 bases and V 8 bases, and 6 bases lay outside the gene matches. The CDR3 DNA reads TGTGCCAGCGGACAGGGCTATGGCTATGGCTACACCTTC. As protein: CASGQGYGYGYTF.

This clone has just a few counts. V is TRBV29-1 and J is TRBJ1-4; no clear D. This CDR3 is built from 13 residues. The ends were cut back, 4 bases at V and 6 bases at J, with 12 bases in the middle. CDR1 is SQVTM and CDR2 is ANQGSEA in the germline V gene. The CDR3 DNA is TGCAGCGTTGGAGGGTGGGCAGATGAAAAACTGTTTTTT. It codes for CSVGGWADEKLFF.

The chain employs TRBV15 and TRBJ2-5, with 7 bases fitting TRBD2. In germline, CDR1 is LNHNV, CDR2 YYDKDF (reference sequence). This CDR3 has 15 amino acids. V lost 1 base, J lost 5 bases, and 7 bases stayed unmatched. For the CDR3, the DNA is TGTGCCACCAGCAGAGGTATTGGGGAGGGGGAGACCCAGTACTTC. Translation gives CATSRGIGEGETQYF.

The J gene is TRBJ2-2, the V gene TRBV6-6, with no clear D. From germline, CDR1 is MNHNY and CDR2 SVGAGI (reference sequence). The V end was cut by 2 bases, the J end by 6 bases, with 4 bases between. The CDR3 extends over 12 amino acids. CDR3 nucleotide sequence: TGTGCCAGCAGTTACGACGCCGGGGAGCTGTTTTTT. This sequence encodes CASSYDAGELFF.

CDR3 DNA sequence: TGTGCCAGCAGTTTATACGGCGTGGGCCTCCGAACTGAAGCTTTCTTT. Translating gives CASSLYGVGLRTEAFF. The chain couples TRBV27 to TRBJ1-1, with D unresolved. CDR1 and CDR2 (germline): MNHEY, SMNVEV (reference sequence). The CDR3 has 16 residues. V was pared by 1 base and J by 5 bases, with 17 bases between.

This sequence joins TRBV18 and TRBJ2-2; no definite D call. Deletions cut 1 base from V and 1 base from J, with 4 bases between. CDR1 is KGHSH and CDR2 is LQKENI in the germline V gene. The CDR3 spans 14 residues. The CDR3 DNA sequence: TGTGCCAGCTCACCACAGGAGAACACCGGGGAGCTGTTTTTT. Amino acid sequence: CASSPQENTGELFF.

The chain employs TRBV5-1 and TRBJ2-1; D might be TRBD1 (6 bases). CDR3 size: 14 residues. CDR1 is SGHRS, CDR2 YFSETQ, per germline. Trimming took 4 bases from V and 7 from J, leaving 15 bases between them. This chain's CDR3 is CASSRDTAWNEQFF. DNA of the CDR3: TGCGCCAGCAGCCGGGACACGGCTTGGAATGAGCAGTTCTTC. Full variable domain (rest looked up from reference TRBV5-1 and TRBJ2-1): KAGVTQTPRYLIKTRGQQVTLSCSPISGHRSVSWYQQTPGQGLQFLFEYFSETQRNKGNFPGRFSGRQFSNSRSEMNVSTLELGDSALYLCASSRDTAWNEQFFGPGTRLTVL.

The V and J genes are TRBV1 and TRBJ1-4. TRBV1 is flagged as a pseudogene. The CDR3 length is 14 residues. In DNA form, the CDR3 reads TGCACCAGCAGCCTAGGACGGATTAATGAAAAACTGTTTTTT. Translating it yields CTSSLGRINEKLFF.

As concerns this clone: Other nucleotide sequences from this sample produce the same CDR3. The chain recombines TRBV2 with TRBJ2-7; no definite D call. Germline V gene data show CDR1 as SNHLY and CDR2 as FYNNEI. The V end was cut by 2 bases, the J end by 4 bases, with 3 bases between. There are 11 residues in the CDR3. In nucleotides, the CDR3 is TGTGCCAGCAGTGAACTATACGAGCAGTACTTC. It specifies CASSELYEQYF.

The gene calls are TRBV6-1 and TRBJ1-1; 8 positions agree with TRBD1. Germline CDR1 MNHNS, CDR2 SASEGT. Unmatched junction bases numbered 5, after V lost 5 bases and J lost 3 bases. The CDR3 loop spans 14 amino acids. CDR3 sequence reads: CASSHLTGDTEAFF. The CDR3 nucleotides are TGTGCCAGCAGTCACCTGACAGGGGACACTGAAGCTTTCTTT.

This clone was seen a few times. The gene calls are TRBV5-1 and TRBJ2-3; a weak D match, TRBD2 (6 bases). The CDR3 is 13 residues long. Germline CDR1 is SGHRS and CDR2 is YFSETQ. The V end was cut by 2 bases, the J end by 4 bases, with 8 bases between. CDR3: CASSLTGADTQYF. The CDR3 DNA reads as TGCGCCAGCAGCTTAACGGGGGCAGATACGCAGTATTTT.

This clone was observed a few times. J is TRBJ1-5 and V is TRBV11-2; the match to TRBD1 covers 8 bases. CDR1 and CDR2 from the germline V gene are SGHAT and FQNNGV. This CDR3 is 13 amino acids long. With V trimmed by 5 bases and J by 7 bases, 4 bases remained unmatched. The CDR3 here is CASSDRGGQPQHF. For the CDR3, the DNA is TGTGCCAGCAGCGACAGGGGAGGACAGCCCCAGCATTTT.

The rearrangement joins TRBV18 to TRBJ2-3; D unresolved. Germline CDR1 is KGHSH and CDR2 is LQKENI. Trimming took off 6 bases at V and 12 bases at J, with 19 bases between the two ends. The CDR3 extends over 13 amino acids. DNA of the CDR3: TGTGCCAGCTCCTACTCCGGGCCCATCTCACAGTATTTT. This translates into CASSYSGPISQYF.

This clone occurred once. The chain uses TRBV9 and TRBJ2-7; D ambiguous. This CDR3 spans 15 amino acids. V was pared by 4 bases and J by 2 bases, with 16 bases between. Germline-derived CDR1 and CDR2 are SGDLS and YYNGEE. The CDR3 nucleotides read TGTGCCAGCAGCCCACGAGAGTGGGGTGCCTACGAGCAGTACTTC. It encodes CASSPREWGAYEQYF. Full variable domain (missing parts from reference TRBV9 and TRBJ2-7): DSGVTQTPKHLITATGQRVTLRCSPRSGDLSVYWYQQSLDQGLQFLIQYYNGEERAKGNILERFSAQQFPDLHSELNLSSLELGDSALYFCASSPREWGAYEQYFGPGTRLTVT.

This clone has ten or more counts. CDR3 region: CASSPQLRGGRSEELFF. The CDR3 DNA reads TGTGCCAGCAGCCCTCAGCTGCGCGGGGGTCGTTCCGAGGAGCTGTTTTTT. V is TRBV11-2 and J is TRBJ2-2; 7 nucleotides line up with TRBD2. Trimming removed 5 bases from V and 10 bases from J; junction bases left unmatched: 19. The CDR3 has 17 residues. Germline V CDR1 and CDR2: SGHAT, FQNNGV. Full variable domain (remainder filled in from reference TRBV11-2 and TRBJ2-2): EAGVAQSPRYKIIEKRQSVAFWCNPISGHATLYWYQQILGQGPKLLIQFQNNGVVDDSQLPKDRFSAERLKGVDSTLKIQPAKLEDSAVYLCASSPQLRGGRSEELFFGEGSRLTVL.

The J gene is TRBJ1-3, the V gene TRBV6-5, with 7 nucleotides matching TRBD1. V lost 7 bases to trimming and J lost 2 bases; unmatched junction nucleotides: 5. The CDR3 covers 14 residues. The germline gives CDR1 MNHEY, CDR2 SVGAGI. The CDR3 is CASTPDRAGNTIYF. CDR3 coding DNA: TGTGCCAGCACCCCAGACAGGGCTGGAAACACCATATATTTT.